This paragraph reports one TCR beta chain. This entry comes from a study of long-term antiretroviral therapy in people with HIV. The CDR3 totals 16 residues. Germline assignment: CDR1 SEHNR and CDR2 FQNEAQ (reference sequence). With V trimmed by 6 bases and J by 1 base, 10 bases remained unmatched. The run of the v3.0 immunoSEQ assay was at survey level. Method: immunoSEQ multiplex PCR; TCRdb's copy keeps in-frame clones and lacks some. The data contain more than 35,000 clones, roughly 80% of them singletons. The receptor was derived from a young man with HIV. The chain joins TRBV7-9 to TRBJ1-1, with 8 bases aligning to TRBD1. The material sequenced was unsorted PBMCs, taken 1.5 years after starting antiretroviral therapy. The CDR3 DNA follows: TGTGCCAGCAGTCATCCCCGGGACAGGCCGAACACTGAAGCTTTCTTT. Its protein is CASSHPRDRPNTEAFF.